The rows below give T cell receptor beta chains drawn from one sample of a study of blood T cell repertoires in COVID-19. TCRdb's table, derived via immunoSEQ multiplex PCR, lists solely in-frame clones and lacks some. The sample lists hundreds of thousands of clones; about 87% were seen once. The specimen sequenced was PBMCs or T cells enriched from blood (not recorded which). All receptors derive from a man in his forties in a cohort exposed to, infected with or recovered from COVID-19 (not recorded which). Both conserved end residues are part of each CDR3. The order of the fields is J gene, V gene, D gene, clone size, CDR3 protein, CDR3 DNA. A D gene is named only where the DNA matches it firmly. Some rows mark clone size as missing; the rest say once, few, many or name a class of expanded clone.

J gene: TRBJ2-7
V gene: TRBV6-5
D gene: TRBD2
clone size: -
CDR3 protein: CASSWTSGISEQYF
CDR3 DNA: TGTGCCAGCAGTTGGACTAGCGGGATAAGCGAGCAGTACTTC

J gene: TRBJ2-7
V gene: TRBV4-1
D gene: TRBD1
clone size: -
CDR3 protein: CASRKGTDRAYEQYF
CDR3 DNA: TGCGCCAGCAGAAAGGGGACGGACAGGGCCTACGAGCAGTACTTC

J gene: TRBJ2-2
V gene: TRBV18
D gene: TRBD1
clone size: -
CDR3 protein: CASSRTGPPGPRELFF
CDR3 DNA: TGTGCCAGCTCAAGGACAGGACCGCCGGGTCCCCGGGAGCTGTTTTTT

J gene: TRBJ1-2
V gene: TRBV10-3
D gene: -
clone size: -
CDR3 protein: CAITTIPGANYGYTF
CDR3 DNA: TGTGCCATCACGACAATACCGGGAGCTAACTATGGCTACACCTTC

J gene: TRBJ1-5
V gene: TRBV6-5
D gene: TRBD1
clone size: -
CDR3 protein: CASRSRGDNQPQHF
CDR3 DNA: TGTGCCAGCAGAAGCAGGGGGGACAATCAGCCCCAGCATTTT

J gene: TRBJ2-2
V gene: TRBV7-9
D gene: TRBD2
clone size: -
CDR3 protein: CASSSPTSGSPTGELFF
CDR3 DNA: TGTGCCAGCAGCTCCCCGACTAGCGGGAGTCCAACCGGGGAGCTGTTTTTT

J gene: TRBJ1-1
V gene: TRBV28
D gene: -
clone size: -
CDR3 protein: CASSFTLVLGAFF
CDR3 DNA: TGTGCCAGCAGTTTCACCCTAGTGTTAGGTGCTTTCTTT

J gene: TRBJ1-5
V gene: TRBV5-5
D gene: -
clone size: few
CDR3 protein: CASSLTGGNQPQHF
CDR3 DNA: TGTGCCAGCAGCTTGACGGGGGGCAATCAGCCCCAGCATTTT

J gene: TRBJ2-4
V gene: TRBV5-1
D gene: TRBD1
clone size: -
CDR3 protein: CASSRTGARNIQYF
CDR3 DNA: TGCGCCAGCAGCAGAACAGGGGCTAGAAACATTCAGTACTTC

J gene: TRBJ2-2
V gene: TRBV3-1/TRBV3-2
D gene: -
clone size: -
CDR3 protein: CASSQARAGELFF
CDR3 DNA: TGTGCCAGCAGCCAAGCGCGGGCCGGGGAGCTGTTTTTT

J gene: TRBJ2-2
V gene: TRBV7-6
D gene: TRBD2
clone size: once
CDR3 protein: CASSALAGDITGELFF
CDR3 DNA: TGTGCCAGCAGCGCACTAGCGGGAGACATCACCGGGGAGCTGTTTTTT

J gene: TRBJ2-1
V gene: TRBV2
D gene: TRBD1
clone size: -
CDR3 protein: CASSDRDRGNEQFF
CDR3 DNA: TGTGCCAGCAGCGACCGGGACAGGGGGAATGAGCAGTTCTTC

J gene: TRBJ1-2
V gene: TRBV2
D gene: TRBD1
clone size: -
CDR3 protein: CASQVDRANYGYTF
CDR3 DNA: TGTGCCAGCCAGGTCGACAGGGCTAACTATGGCTACACCTTC

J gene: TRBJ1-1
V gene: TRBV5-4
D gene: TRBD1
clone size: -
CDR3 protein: CASSGGTEMNTEAFF
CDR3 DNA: TGTGCCAGCAGCGGAGGGACAGAGATGAACACTGAAGCTTTCTTT

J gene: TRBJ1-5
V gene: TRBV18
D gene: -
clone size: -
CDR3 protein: CASSRGNSNQPQHF
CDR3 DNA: TGTGCCAGCTCACGCGGCAATAGCAATCAGCCCCAGCATTTT

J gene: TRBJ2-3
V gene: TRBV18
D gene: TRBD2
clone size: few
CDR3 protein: CASSPSSPLRLAGVLRIHAQYF
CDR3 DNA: TGTGCCAGCTCACCAAGCTCCCCGCTGAGGCTAGCGGGAGTTCTTCGTATTCATGCGCAGTATTTT

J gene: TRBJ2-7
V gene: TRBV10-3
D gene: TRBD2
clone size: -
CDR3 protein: CAITGTSGTYEQYF
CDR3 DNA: TGTGCCATCACCGGGACTAGCGGCACCTACGAGCAGTACTTC

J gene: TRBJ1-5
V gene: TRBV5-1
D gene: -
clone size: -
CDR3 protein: CASSLASGLNQPQHF
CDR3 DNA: TGCGCCAGCAGCTTGGCTTCAGGCCTCAATCAGCCCCAGCATTTT

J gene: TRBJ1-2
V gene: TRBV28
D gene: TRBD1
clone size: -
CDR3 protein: CASTLQGWGYTF
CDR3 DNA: TGTGCCAGCACTCTACAGGGGTGGGGCTACACCTTC

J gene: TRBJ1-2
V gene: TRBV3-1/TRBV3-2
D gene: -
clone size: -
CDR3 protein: CASSQDTPVGYTF
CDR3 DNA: TGTGCCAGCAGCCAAGATACGCCGGTTGGCTACACCTTC

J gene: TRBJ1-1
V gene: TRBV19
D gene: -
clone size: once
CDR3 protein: CASSSGMNTEAFF
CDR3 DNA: TGTGCCAGTAGCAGCGGAATGAACACTGAAGCTTTCTTT

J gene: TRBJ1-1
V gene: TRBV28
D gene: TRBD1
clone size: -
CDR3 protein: CASSYRTIRTGQRVTEAFF
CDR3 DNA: TGTGCCAGCAGTTATCGAACCATAAGGACAGGGCAAAGAGTCACTGAAGCTTTCTTT

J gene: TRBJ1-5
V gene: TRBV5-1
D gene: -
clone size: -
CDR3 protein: CASSIGGRDQPQHF
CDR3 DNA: TGCGCCAGCAGCATCGGCGGGCGGGATCAGCCCCAGCATTTT

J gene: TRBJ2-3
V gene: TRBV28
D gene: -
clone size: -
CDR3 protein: CASSLTGLRDTQYF
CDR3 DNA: TGTGCCAGCAGTTTAACAGGGTTAAGAGATACGCAGTATTTT

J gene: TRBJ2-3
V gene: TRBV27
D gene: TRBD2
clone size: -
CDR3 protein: CASSSTLPGLARSTDTQYF
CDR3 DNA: TGTGCCAGCAGTTCGACACTGCCGGGACTAGCGAGAAGCACAGATACGCAGTATTTT

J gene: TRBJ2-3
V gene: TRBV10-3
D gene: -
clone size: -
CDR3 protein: CASTSSSTDTQYF
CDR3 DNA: TGTGCCTCCACATCTAGCTCCACAGATACGCAGTATTTT

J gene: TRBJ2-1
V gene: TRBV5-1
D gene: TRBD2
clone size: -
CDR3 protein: CASSLVAGGPNEQFF
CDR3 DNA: TGCGCCAGCAGCTTGGTCGCGGGAGGGCCCAATGAGCAGTTCTTC

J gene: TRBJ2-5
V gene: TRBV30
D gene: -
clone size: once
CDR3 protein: CAWSGRGGGLQETQYF
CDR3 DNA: TGTGCCTGGAGTGGCCGAGGGGGGGGACTGCAAGAGACCCAGTACTTC

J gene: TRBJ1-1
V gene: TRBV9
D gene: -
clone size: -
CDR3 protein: CASSARGQLNTEAFF
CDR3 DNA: TGTGCCAGCAGCGCGAGAGGGCAATTGAACACTGAAGCTTTCTTT

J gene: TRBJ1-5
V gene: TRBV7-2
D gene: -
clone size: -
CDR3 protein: CASSLTSPNQPQHF
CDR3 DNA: TGTGCCAGCAGCTTAACTAGCCCCAATCAGCCCCAGCATTTT

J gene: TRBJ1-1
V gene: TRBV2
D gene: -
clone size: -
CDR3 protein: CASSPSRGFEAFF
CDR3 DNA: TGTGCCAGCAGCCCGAGCAGGGGATTCGAAGCTTTCTTT

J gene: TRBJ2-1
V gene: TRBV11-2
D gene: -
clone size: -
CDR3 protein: CASSVSSVTYNEQFF
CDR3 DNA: TGTGCCAGCAGCGTATCTAGCGTCACCTACAATGAGCAGTTCTTC

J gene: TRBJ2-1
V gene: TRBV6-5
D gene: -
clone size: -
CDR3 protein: CASKVAGQYNEQFF
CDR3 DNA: TGTGCCAGCAAGGTAGCGGGACAGTACAATGAGCAGTTCTTC

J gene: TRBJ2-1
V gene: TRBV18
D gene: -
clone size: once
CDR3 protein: CASSPPGQGGNEQFF
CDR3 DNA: TGTGCCAGCTCACCACCGGGGCAGGGGGGCAATGAGCAGTTCTTC

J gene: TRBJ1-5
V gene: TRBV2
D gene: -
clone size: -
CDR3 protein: CASSEYGGDQPQHF
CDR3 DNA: TGTGCCAGCAGTGAATACGGAGGGGACCAGCCCCAGCATTTT

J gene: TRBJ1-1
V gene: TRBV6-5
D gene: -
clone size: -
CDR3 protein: CASSYSRGTEAFF
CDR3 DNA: TGTGCCAGCAGTTACTCGCGCGGGACTGAAGCTTTCTTT